Described below is a single T cell receptor beta chain sequence and its context. Clones were read by immunoSEQ multiplex PCR, and TCRdb kept only the in-frame ones, dropping some. The sample yields roughly 110,000 clones, 76% seen once. These data come from a study of blood T cell repertoires in COVID-19. The Seattle patients, enrolled during active infection, were followed longitudinally. Trimming took 8 bases from V and 2 from J; bases not matched to a gene: 5. Germline V gene data show CDR1 as SGHNT and CDR2 as YENEEA. The CDR3 consists of 14 residues. The receptor was derived from a man aged 80 or over with COVID-19, enrolled during active disease. The rearrangement uses TRBV11-3 and TRBJ2-3; 9 bases map to TRBD2. Sequencing was performed on peripheral blood. The CDR3 nucleotides are TGTGCCAGCGGGGCGGGAGGGCCCACAGATACGCAGTATTTT. It yields the protein CASGAGGPTDTQYF.